These 5 T cell receptor beta chains were sequenced from one sample in a study of identical twins' blood T cells. TCRdb analysed the 5' RACE reads with MiXCR anew, one entry per CDR3 protein. The table includes over a thousand distinct CDR3 sequences, roughly 70% detected once. Specimen: PBMCs. All receptors come from a woman between 18 and 55 years old in good health.

On this clonotype: Its ends do not fully match the called genes, so a read error is possible. The gene calls are TRBV20-1 and TRBJ1-5; D uncertain. This CDR3 contains 12 residues. Germline CDR1 is DFQATT and CDR2 is SNEGSKA (reference sequence). CDR3 coding DNA: TGCAGTGCTGGAGACCACAATCAGCCCCAGCATTTT. This gives the protein CSAGDHNQPQHF.

The J gene is TRBJ2-3, the V gene TRBV6-2 or TRBV6-3, with D possibly being TRBD1 or TRBD2 (5 bases each). This CDR3 region has 15 residues. Trimming stripped 6 bases from V and 2 bases from J, with 15 bases between. CDR1 and CDR2 (germline): MNHEY, SVGEGT. CDR3 protein: CASSRGPVPTDTQYF. CDR3 bases: TGTGCCAGCAGCCGGGGACCGGTTCCCACAGATACGCAGTATTTT.

Note on this clonotype: In this CDR3 the conserved last residue, phenylalanine or tryptophan, is missing, so a read error is likely. The chain has TRBV10-1 and TRBJ1-1, with TRBD1 matching over 7 bases. The CDR3 is made up of 16 amino acids. Losses at the gene ends were 0 bases for V and 5 bases for J; bases not matched to a gene: 9. Germline CDR1 WNHNN, CDR2 SYGVQD (reference sequence). CDR3 sequence: CASSESKGAPGTEAFL. The CDR3 DNA reads TGCGCCAGCAGTGAGTCGAAGGGGGCGCCGGGAACTGAAGCTTTCCTT.

The chain joins TRBV10-1 to TRBJ1-4; D ambiguous. V was cut by 10 bases and J by 0 bases, with 12 bases left in between. This CDR3 has 14 amino acids. CDR1 WNHNN and CDR2 SYGVQD come from the germline V gene (reference sequence). CDR3 coding DNA: TGCGCCAAGGCAGCTACCGCAACTAATGAAAAACTGTTTTTT. Its protein is CAKAATATNEKLFF.

This clonotype has only a few counts. The rearrangement uses TRBV12-3 or TRBV12-4 and TRBJ1-2; D unclear. V lost 3 bases to trimming and J lost 4 bases, with 9 bases between them. This CDR3 comprises 13 residues. The CDR3 loop is CASSFWVSYGYTF. CDR3 DNA: TGTGCCAGCAGTTTTTGGGTTTCCTATGGCTACACCTTC.